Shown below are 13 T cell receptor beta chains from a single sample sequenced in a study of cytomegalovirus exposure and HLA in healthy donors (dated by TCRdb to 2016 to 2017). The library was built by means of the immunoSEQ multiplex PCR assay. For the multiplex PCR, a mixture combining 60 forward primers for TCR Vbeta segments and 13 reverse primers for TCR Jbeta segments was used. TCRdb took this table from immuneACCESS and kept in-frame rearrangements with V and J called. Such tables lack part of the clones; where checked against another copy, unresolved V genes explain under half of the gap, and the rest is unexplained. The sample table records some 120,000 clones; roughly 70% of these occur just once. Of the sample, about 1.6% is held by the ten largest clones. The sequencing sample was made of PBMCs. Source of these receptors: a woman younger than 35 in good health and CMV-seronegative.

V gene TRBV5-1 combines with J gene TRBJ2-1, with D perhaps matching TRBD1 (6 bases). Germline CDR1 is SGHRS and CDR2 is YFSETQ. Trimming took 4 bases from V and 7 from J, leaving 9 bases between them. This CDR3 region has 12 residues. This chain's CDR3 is CASSDTGNEQFF. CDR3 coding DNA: TGCGCCAGCAGCGACACAGGGAATGAGCAGTTCTTC.

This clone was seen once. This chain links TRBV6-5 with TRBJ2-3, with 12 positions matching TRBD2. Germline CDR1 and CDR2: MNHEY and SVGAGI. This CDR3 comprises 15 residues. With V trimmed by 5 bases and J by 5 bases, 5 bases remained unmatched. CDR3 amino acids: CASSQLAGGGDTQYF. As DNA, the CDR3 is TGTGCCAGCAGTCAACTAGCGGGGGGTGGAGATACGCAGTATTTT.

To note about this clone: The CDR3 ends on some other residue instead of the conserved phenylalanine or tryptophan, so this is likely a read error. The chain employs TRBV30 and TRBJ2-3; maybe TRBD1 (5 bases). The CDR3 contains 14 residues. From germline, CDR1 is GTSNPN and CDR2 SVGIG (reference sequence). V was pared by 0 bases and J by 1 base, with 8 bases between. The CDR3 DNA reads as TGTGCCTGGAGTGTACGCAGGGGCACAGATACGCAGTATGTT. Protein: CAWSVRRGTDTQYV.

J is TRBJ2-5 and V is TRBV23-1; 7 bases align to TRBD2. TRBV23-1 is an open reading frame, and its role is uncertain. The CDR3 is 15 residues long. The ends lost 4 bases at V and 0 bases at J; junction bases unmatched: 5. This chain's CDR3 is CASSPSRGNQETQYF. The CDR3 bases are TGCGCCAGCAGTCCTTCGCGGGGGAACCAAGAGACCCAGTACTTC.

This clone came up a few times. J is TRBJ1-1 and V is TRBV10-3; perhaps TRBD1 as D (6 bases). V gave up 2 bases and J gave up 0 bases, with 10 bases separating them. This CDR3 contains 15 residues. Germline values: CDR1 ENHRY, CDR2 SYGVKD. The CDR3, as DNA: TGTGCCATCAGTGAGGGGCAGGGGTTGAACACTGAAGCTTTCTTT. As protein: CAISEGQGLNTEAFF.

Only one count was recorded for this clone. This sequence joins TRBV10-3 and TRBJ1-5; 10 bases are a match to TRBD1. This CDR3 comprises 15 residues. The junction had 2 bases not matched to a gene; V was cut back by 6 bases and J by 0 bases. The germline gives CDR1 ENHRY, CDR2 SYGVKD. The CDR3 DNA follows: TGTGCCATCAGAGGGACAGGGGATAGCAATCAGCCCCAGCATTTT. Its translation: CAIRGTGDSNQPQHF.

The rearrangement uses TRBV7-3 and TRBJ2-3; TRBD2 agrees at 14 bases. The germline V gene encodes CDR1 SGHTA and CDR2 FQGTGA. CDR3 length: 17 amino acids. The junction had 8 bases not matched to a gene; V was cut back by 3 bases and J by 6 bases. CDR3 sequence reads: CASSFSGLAGGGDTQYF. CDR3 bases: TGTGCCAGCAGCTTCAGTGGACTAGCGGGAGGTGGGGATACGCAGTATTTT.

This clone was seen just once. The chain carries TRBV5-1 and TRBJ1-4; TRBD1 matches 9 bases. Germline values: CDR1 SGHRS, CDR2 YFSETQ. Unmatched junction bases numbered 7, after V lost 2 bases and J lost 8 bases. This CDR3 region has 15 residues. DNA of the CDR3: TGCGCCAGCAGCTTTAATCTGGACAGGGGAGAAAAACTGTTTTTT. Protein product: CASSFNLDRGEKLFF.

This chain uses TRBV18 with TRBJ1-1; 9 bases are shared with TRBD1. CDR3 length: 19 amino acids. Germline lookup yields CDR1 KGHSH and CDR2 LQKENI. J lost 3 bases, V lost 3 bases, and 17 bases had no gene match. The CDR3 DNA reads TGTGCCAGCTCACCCGTAGCGACCGGGACAGGGATTCGCGACACTGAAGCTTTCTTT. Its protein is CASSPVATGTGIRDTEAFF.

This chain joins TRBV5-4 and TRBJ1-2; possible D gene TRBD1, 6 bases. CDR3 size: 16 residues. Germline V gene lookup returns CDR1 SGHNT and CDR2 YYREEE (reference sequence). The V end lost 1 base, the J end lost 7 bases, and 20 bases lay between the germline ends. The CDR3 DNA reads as TGTGCCAGCAGCTTGACAGGGTCGTTCCTTGCGGCTGGCTACACCTTC. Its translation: CASSLTGSFLAAGYTF.

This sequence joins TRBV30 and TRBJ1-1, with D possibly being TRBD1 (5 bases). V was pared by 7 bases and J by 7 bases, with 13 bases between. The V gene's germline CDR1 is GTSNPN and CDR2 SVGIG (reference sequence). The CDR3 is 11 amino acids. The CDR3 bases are TGTGCCTCCGCGACAGAAGTTGAAGCTTTCTTT. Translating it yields CASATEVEAFF.

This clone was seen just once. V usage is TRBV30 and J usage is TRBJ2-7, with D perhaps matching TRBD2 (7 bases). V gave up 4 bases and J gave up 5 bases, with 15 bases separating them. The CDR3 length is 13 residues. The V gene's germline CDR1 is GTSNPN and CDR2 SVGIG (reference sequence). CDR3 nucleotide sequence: TGTGCCTGGAATGGTAGGGGGGGCCACGAGCAGTACTTC. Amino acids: CAWNGRGGHEQYF.

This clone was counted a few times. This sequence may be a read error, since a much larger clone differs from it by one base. In DNA form, the CDR3 reads TGTGCCAGCAGGGGGACAGGGGGCTCCTACGAGCAGTACTTC. The encoded protein is CASRGTGGSYEQYF. The chain combines TRBV7-9 with TRBJ2-7, with TRBD1 matching over 11 bases. In germline, CDR1 is SEHNR, CDR2 FQNEAQ (reference sequence). V shed 6 bases and J 0 bases; nucleotides not matched to a gene: 1. CDR3 size: 14 residues.